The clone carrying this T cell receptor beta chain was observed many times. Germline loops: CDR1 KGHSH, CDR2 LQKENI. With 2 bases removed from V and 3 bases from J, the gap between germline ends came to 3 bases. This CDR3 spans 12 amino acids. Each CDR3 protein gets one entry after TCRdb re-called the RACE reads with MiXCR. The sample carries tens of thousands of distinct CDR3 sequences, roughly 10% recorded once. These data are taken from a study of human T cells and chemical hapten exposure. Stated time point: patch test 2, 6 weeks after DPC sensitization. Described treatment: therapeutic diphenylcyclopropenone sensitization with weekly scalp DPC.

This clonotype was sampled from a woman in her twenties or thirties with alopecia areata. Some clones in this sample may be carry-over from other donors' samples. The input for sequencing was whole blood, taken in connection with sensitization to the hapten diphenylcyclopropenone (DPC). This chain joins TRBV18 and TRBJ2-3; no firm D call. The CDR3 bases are TGTGCCAGCTCACCAATGACAGATACGCAGTATTTT. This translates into CASSPMTDTQYF. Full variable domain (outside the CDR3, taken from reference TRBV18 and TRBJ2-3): NAGVMQNPRHLVRRRGQEARLRCSPMKGHSHVYWYRQLPEEGLKFMVYLQKENIIDESGMPKERFSAEFPKEGPSILRIQQVVRGDSAAYFCASSPMTDTQYFGPGTRLTVL.